This TCR beta chain was captured by sequencing in a study of blood T cell repertoires in COVID-19. The CDR3 length is 18 residues. CDR1 and CDR2 (germline): SGHKS, YYEKEE (reference sequence). V was trimmed by 1 base and J by 0 bases, leaving 14 bases between them. Measured with immunoSEQ multiplex PCR; TCRdb has only the in-frame clones, and not every one. The repertoire holds more than 200,000 clones, more than 70% seen once, with 2% to 2.5% in the top ten. The chain joins TRBV5-5 to TRBJ2-6, with no clear D. The clonotype originates from a woman aged 40 to 50 who had recovered from COVID-19. Input material: peripheral blood. CDR3 coding DNA: TGTGCCAGCAGCTTGTCTCCCTCAATACTCTCTGGGGCCAACGTCCTGACTTTC. Protein product: CASSLSPSILSGANVLTF.